This TCR beta chain was documented in a study of T cells in Graves' hyperthyroidism and ophthalmopathy. Many counts were recorded for this clonotype. The V segment lost 5 bases and the J segment 3 bases; nucleotides outside the gene matches: 6. CDR3 length: 14 residues. Amplified regions were TCR beta CDR3 sequences from RNA transcripts. An initial round of RT-PCR targeting the TCR CDR3 relied on the HTBI primer set. From the multiplex PCR reads, TCRdb called clonotypes with MiXCR, one entry per CDR3 protein. Altogether some 620,000 distinct CDR3 sequences are present, around 15% being singletons, with the ten largest covering 3% to 4.5%.

This sequence originates from a young woman with Graves' hyperthyroidism. The specimen was blood. The chain uses TRBV12-3 or TRBV12-4 and TRBJ1-1; TRBD1 matches at 7 bases. The DNA of the CDR3 is TGTGCCAGCAGTCGGACAGGAGGATACACTGAAGCTTTCTTT. It yields the protein CASSRTGGYTEAFF.